These 28 T cell receptor beta chains were sequenced from one sample in a study of blood T cell repertoires in COVID-19. Clones were read by immunoSEQ multiplex PCR, and TCRdb kept only the in-frame ones, dropping some. The sample comprises 60,000 to 65,000 clones, around 76% of which are singletons, and roughly 4.8% rests with the top ten. What was sequenced was peripheral blood. The origin of the receptors is a human donor in a cohort sampled during active COVID-19.

V and J are TRBV5-1 and TRBJ2-7, with D possibly being TRBD2 (5 bases). This CDR3 comprises 16 residues. Germline assignment: CDR1 SGHRS and CDR2 YFSETQ. Trimming pared 2 bases from V and 2 bases from J, leaving 17 bases between. The CDR3 here is CASSLGRRLGAYEQYF. For the CDR3, the DNA is TGCGCCAGCAGCTTAGGGCGAAGGCTCGGGGCCTACGAGCAGTACTTC.

The CDR3 reads CASSLGTSGSGELFF. The CDR3 nucleotides read TGTGCCAGCAGCCTAGGGACTAGCGGCTCCGGGGAGCTGTTTTTT. V is TRBV7-6 and J is TRBJ2-2, with 11 bases that match TRBD2. The CDR3 is 15 residues long. The V gene end was trimmed by 5 bases and the J gene end by 6 bases; junction bases not matched to a gene: 5. Germline loops: CDR1 SGHVS, CDR2 FNYEAQ.

The rearrangement joins TRBV4-2 to TRBJ2-2; TRBD2 agrees at 8 bases. This CDR3 has 16 amino acids. Germline V CDR1 and CDR2: LGHNA, YNFKEQ. V lost 2 bases, J lost 5 bases, and 7 bases stayed unmatched. The CDR3 sequence: CASSQSAGGGTGELFF. CDR3 coding DNA: TGTGCCAGCAGCCAATCGGCGGGGGGAGGTACCGGGGAGCTGTTTTTT.

DNA of the CDR3: TGCGCCAGCAGCTTCGAGGGAGATCAGCCCCAGCATTTT. Its protein product is CASSFEGDQPQHF. The chain carries TRBV5-1 and TRBJ1-5; D ambiguous. The CDR3 runs 13 residues. V shed 2 bases and J shed 5 bases, with 8 bases lying between them. The germline V gene encodes CDR1 SGHRS and CDR2 YFSETQ. The whole variable domain, remainder taken from reference TRBV5-1 and TRBJ1-5, is KAGVTQTPRYLIKTRGQQVTLSCSPISGHRSVSWYQQTPGQGLQFLFEYFSETQRNKGNFPGRFSGRQFSNSRSEMNVSTLELGDSALYLCASSFEGDQPQHFGDGTRLSIL.

The rearrangement links TRBV7-3 to TRBJ2-2; 10 nucleotides line up with TRBD1. This CDR3 is built from 15 residues. Germline V gene sequence: CDR1 SGHTA, CDR2 FQGTGA. V was pared by 5 bases and J by 5 bases, with 5 bases of the junction left unmatched. DNA of the CDR3: TGTGCCAGCAGCCCCTGGACAGGGGGTACCGGGGAGCTGTTTTTT. Encoded protein: CASSPWTGGTGELFF.

The rearrangement joins TRBV7-2 to TRBJ2-5, with a tentative D call TRBD1 (6 bases). The CDR3 runs 14 residues. Germline values: CDR1 SGHTA, CDR2 FQGNSA. Between the trimmed V and J ends, which lost 8 bases and 1 base, there was a span of 14 bases. The CDR3 sequence is CASHVGAGQETQYF. CDR3 in DNA: TGTGCCAGCCATGTGGGGGCCGGCCAAGAGACCCAGTACTTC.

J is TRBJ2-4 and V is TRBV28, with TRBD2 identical over 7 bases. CDR1 is MDHEN and CDR2 is SYDVKM in the germline V gene. This CDR3 comprises 15 residues. The V and J ends lost 2 bases and 7 bases, in that order; junction bases with no gene match: 8. As DNA, the CDR3 is TGTGCCAGCAGTTTAGCGGGGGTCGGGCGGAACATTCAGTACTTC. Translated: CASSLAGVGRNIQYF.

The rearrangement uses TRBV10-3 and TRBJ2-2; D gene uncertain. V was shortened by 0 bases and J by 0 bases, with 5 bases between the two germline ends. CDR3 length: 15 residues. The germline V gene encodes CDR1 ENHRY and CDR2 SYGVKD. The CDR3 bases are TGTGCCATCAGTGAGTCGGCAGCGAACACCGGGGAGCTGTTTTTT. Translating gives CAISESAANTGELFF.

The chain combines TRBV5-1 with TRBJ1-4, with D possibly TRBD1 on 5 matching bases. Germline CDR1 SGHRS, CDR2 YFSETQ. This CDR3 region has 15 residues. The V gene lost 0 bases and the J gene lost 3 bases, with 9 bases spanning the gap. The CDR3 coding sequence is TGCGCCAGCAGCTTGGAGGGGTATGCTAATGAAAAACTGTTTTTT. Amino acids: CASSLEGYANEKLFF.

This clone came up a few times. The chain recombines TRBV30 with TRBJ1-3; D call uncertain. The CDR3 length is 13 residues. Germline loops: CDR1 GTSNPN, CDR2 SVGIG (reference sequence). The CDR3, as DNA: TGTCTGGTGAAGCGCGTCCCTGGAAACACCATATATTTT. As protein: CLVKRVPGNTIYF.

This clone has more than one count but fewer than ten. The chain combines TRBV5-1 with TRBJ2-5, with D tentatively TRBD1 (5 bases). The V end lost 0 bases, the J end lost 1 base, and 7 bases lay between the germline ends. Germline V gene sequence: CDR1 SGHRS, CDR2 YFSETQ. There are 14 residues in the CDR3. The CDR3 sequence: CASSLAGIQETQYF. CDR3 DNA sequence: TGCGCCAGCAGCTTGGCAGGGATCCAAGAGACCCAGTACTTC.

The V gene is TRBV28, the J gene TRBJ1-1; D ambiguous. V lost 2 bases and J lost 4, with 14 bases in between. The CDR3 loop spans 15 amino acids. Germline V gene lookup returns CDR1 MDHEN and CDR2 SYDVKM. CDR3 nucleotides: TGTGCCAGCAGTTTACTACAGTCGGTGGGCACTGAAGCTTTCTTT. Its protein product is CASSLLQSVGTEAFF.

The DNA of the CDR3 is TGTGCCAGCAGGTCGCCGGGACAGGGGGAGACCCAGTACTTC. Translating it yields CASRSPGQGETQYF. The chain couples TRBV28 to TRBJ2-5; 10 positions match TRBD1. The V segment lost 6 bases and the J segment 5 bases; nucleotides outside the gene matches: 6. Germline V gives CDR1 MDHEN, CDR2 SYDVKM. The CDR3 is 14 amino acids. The complete variable domain, with remaining parts taken from reference TRBV28 and TRBJ2-5, reads DVKVTQSSRYLVKRTGEKVFLECVQDMDHENMFWYRQDPGLGLRLIYFSYDVKMKEKGDIPEGYSVSREKKERFSLILESASTNQTSMYLCASRSPGQGETQYFGPGTRLLVL.

The table lists this clone with a few counts. V gene TRBV7-9 combines with J gene TRBJ2-3; TRBD2 matches 9 bases. The CDR3 has 15 residues. Germline lookup yields CDR1 SEHNR and CDR2 FQNEAQ (reference sequence). V shed 7 bases, J shed 2 bases, and the junction held 7 bases outside the gene matches. The CDR3 spells CASNPEGLATDTQYF. CDR3 in DNA: TGTGCCAGCAACCCAGAGGGACTAGCCACAGATACGCAGTATTTT. The full variable domain, with the rest looked up from reference TRBV7-9 and TRBJ2-3, is DTGVSQNPRHKITKRGQNVTFRCDPISEHNRLYWYRQTLGQGPEFLTYFQNEAQLEKSRLLSDRFSAERPKGSFSTLEIQRTEQGDSAMYLCASNPEGLATDTQYFGPGTRLTVL.

This clone was seen once. This chain uses TRBV19 with TRBJ1-5; the match to TRBD1 covers 10 bases. Germline trimming cut 4 bases from V and 6 bases from J; bases unmatched to any gene: 0. The CDR3 has 13 amino acids. Germline assignment: CDR1 LNHDA and CDR2 SQIVND (reference sequence). This chain's CDR3 is CASSRTGGQPQHF. CDR3 DNA sequence: TGTGCCAGTAGTAGGACAGGGGGTCAGCCCCAGCATTTT.

V gene TRBV28 combines with J gene TRBJ1-1, with 9 nucleotides matching TRBD1. Trimming removed 6 bases from V and 2 bases from J; junction bases left unmatched: 10. This CDR3 region has 16 residues. Germline-derived CDR1 and CDR2 are MDHEN and SYDVKM. The CDR3 nucleotides read TGTGCCAGCAGGTGGGACAGGGCAGTCCGAAACACTGAAGCTTTCTTT. It encodes CASRWDRAVRNTEAFF.

The CDR3 spells CASSPRSGQNTGELFF. CDR3 coding DNA: TGTGCCAGCTCACCACGGTCGGGACAGAACACCGGGGAGCTGTTTTTT. V and J are TRBV18 and TRBJ2-2; TRBD1 might be the D (6 bases). Germline CDR1 reads KGHSH; CDR2 reads LQKENI. The V end was cut by 1 base, the J end by 1 base, with 10 bases between. There are 16 residues in the CDR3.

The chain has TRBV12-3 or TRBV12-4 and TRBJ1-1; maybe TRBD1 (6 bases). The V and J ends lost 7 bases and 0 bases respectively, with 9 bases between them. The CDR3 extends over 13 amino acids. For the CDR3, the DNA is TGTGCCAGCACCGGACAGATGAACACTGAAGCTTTCTTT. This translates into CASTGQMNTEAFF.

CDR3 sequence (DNA): TGTGCCAGCAGCCAGGGACAGGGAACTCAGCCCCAGCATTTT. Encoded protein: CASSQGQGTQPQHF. This sequence joins TRBV3-1 (or the pseudogene TRBV3-2) and TRBJ1-5; TRBD1 agrees at 9 bases. The germline CDR1 and CDR2 sequences are LGHDT and YNNKEL (reference sequence). V gave up 3 bases and J gave up 6 bases; unmatched junction bases: 3. The CDR3 consists of 14 residues.

This rearrangement joins TRBV7-6 to TRBJ1-2, with D tentatively TRBD1 (6 bases). CDR3 size: 18 residues. Trimming pared 1 base from V and 2 bases from J, leaving 20 bases between. Germline lookup yields CDR1 SGHVS and CDR2 FNYEAQ. CDR3 DNA sequence: TGTGCCAGCAGCTTAGTTGCTGGGCCCGGGACAATAAACTATGGCTACACCTTC. Translating it yields CASSLVAGPGTINYGYTF.

The CDR3 sequence: CASTRLPVQYF. CDR3 nucleotide sequence: TGTGCCAGCACCCGATTACCGGTTCAGTACTTC. The rearrangement joins TRBV12-3 or TRBV12-4 to TRBJ2-4; no reliable D call. There are 11 residues in the CDR3. V shed 7 bases and J shed 11 bases, with 12 bases lying between them.

CDR3 coding DNA: TGTGCCAGCAGCGTAGCGGGCAGGGGGAACACTGAAGCTTTCTTT. Residues: CASSVAGRGNTEAFF. The gene calls are TRBV9 and TRBJ1-1, with D perhaps TRBD1 (6 bases). Trimming took 0 bases from V and 1 from J, leaving 10 bases between them. There are 15 residues in the CDR3. The germline V gene has CDR1 SGDLS and CDR2 YYNGEE.

The DNA for the CDR3 is TGTGCCAGCAGTTACTCGATTGTACAGGCCAACGAGCAGTACTTC. It specifies CASSYSIVQANEQYF. The genes are TRBV6-5 and TRBJ2-7; TRBD1 might be the D (5 bases). The V gene lost 0 bases and the J gene lost 5 bases, with 14 bases spanning the gap. This CDR3 has 15 residues. In germline, CDR1 is MNHEY, CDR2 SVGAGI.

The rearrangement links TRBV29-1 to TRBJ2-1; 8 bases line up with TRBD1. Germline values: CDR1 SQVTM, CDR2 ANQGSEA. CDR3 length: 14 amino acids. The trim removed 1 base at V and 8 bases at J, leaving 7 bases unmatched. This chain's CDR3 is CSVEVGPGGYEQFF. Here the CDR3 DNA reads TGCAGCGTTGAAGTGGGGCCAGGGGGCTATGAGCAGTTCTTC.

The chain is built from TRBV4-1 and TRBJ1-1; TRBD1 matches at 9 bases. Germline V gene data show CDR1 as MGHRA and CDR2 as YSYEKL. CDR3 length: 14 amino acids. Trimming removed 5 bases from V and 0 bases from J; junction bases left unmatched: 1. The CDR3 sequence is CASSGQGMNTEAFF. CDR3 nucleotide sequence: TGCGCCAGCAGCGGACAGGGGATGAACACTGAAGCTTTCTTT.

The V and J genes are TRBV12-3 or TRBV12-4 and TRBJ2-7, with D possibly matching TRBD2 (6 bases). This CDR3 comprises 13 residues. V was cut by 6 bases and J by 3 bases, with 12 bases left in between. Here the CDR3 reads CASRGGTDYEQYF. The CDR3 DNA sequence: TGTGCCAGCAGGGGTGGGACTGACTACGAGCAGTACTTC.

The chain joins TRBV2 to TRBJ1-1; D not resolved. The V end was cut by 6 bases, the J end by 4 bases, with 12 bases between. CDR1 is SNHLY and CDR2 is FYNNEI in the germline V gene. The length of the CDR3 is 13 residues. The CDR3 DNA sequence: TGTGCCAGCAGCCGCGGGGTGGTCACTGAAGCTTTCTTT. Amino acid sequence: CASSRGVVTEAFF. Full variable domain (remainder filled in from reference TRBV2 and TRBJ1-1): EPEVTQTPSHQVTQMGQEVILRCVPISNHLYFYWYRQILGQKVEFLVSFYNNEISEKSEIFDDQFSVERPDGSNFTLKIRSTKLEDSAMYFCASSRGVVTEAFFGQGTRLTVV.

The chain couples TRBV21-1 to TRBJ1-5. TRBV21-1 corresponds to a pseudogene. The CDR3 has 16 amino acids. The CDR3: CASLNPLDDFRLPQHF. The CDR3 DNA is TGTGCCAGCCTAAATCCCCTTGACGACTTCCGCCTCCCCCAGCATTTT.